What follows are 23 T cell receptor beta chains derived from one specimen sequenced in a study of identical twins. TCRdb reprocessed the 5' RACE reads via MiXCR and lists one record per CDR3 protein. The sample carries 250,000 or so distinct CDR3 sequences, 6.5% to 9% recorded once. The same sample was also used in a study of yellow fever vaccine responses in identical twins.

Input material: CD8+ T cells sorted from blood. The source is a young woman in good health.

This clonotype was observed a few times. The CDR3 here is CASSPKGLGEETQYF. The CDR3 nucleotides read TGCGCCAGCAGCCCGAAGGGGCTGGGCGAAGAGACCCAGTACTTC. The rearrangement links TRBV4-1 to TRBJ2-5; D might be TRBD1 (5 bases). Trimming took 4 bases from V and 3 from J, leaving 15 bases between them. This CDR3 region has 15 residues. CDR1 and CDR2 (germline): MGHRA, YSYEKL.

This chain connects TRBV13 to TRBJ2-1; D not resolved. The CDR3 length is 13 residues. Germline-derived CDR1 and CDR2 are PRHDT and FYEKMQ (reference sequence). V shed 8 bases and J shed 0 bases, with 8 bases lying between them. As DNA, the CDR3 is TGTGCCAGCGAACAGTTCTCCTACAATGAGCAGTTCTTC. Protein product: CASEQFSYNEQFF. The full variable domain, rest sourced from reference TRBV13 and TRBJ2-1, is AAGVIQSPRHLIKEKRETATLKCYPIPRHDTVYWYQQGPGQDPQFLISFYEKMQSDKGSIPDRFSAQQFSDYHSELNMSSLELGDSALYFCASEQFSYNEQFFGPGTRLTVL.

This clonotype was recorded at least ten times. The chain joins TRBV12-5 to TRBJ2-3; 7 bases align to TRBD1. The CDR3 runs to 14 residues. With V trimmed by 5 bases and J by 3 bases, 5 bases remained unmatched. Germline CDR1 reads LGHNT; CDR2 reads FRNRAP. In DNA form, the CDR3 reads TGTGCTAGTGGTCCGGGACAGACGACAGATACGCAGTATTTT. This encodes CASGPGQTTDTQYF.

This clonotype was seen more than once but under ten times. The rearrangement joins TRBV11-2 to TRBJ2-1; TRBD1 matches at 8 bases. This CDR3 has 14 residues. Unmatched junction bases numbered 4, after V lost 5 bases and J lost 4 bases. CDR1 and CDR2 from the germline V gene are SGHAT and FQNNGV. CDR3 residues: CASSNGQGYNEQFF. CDR3 nucleotide sequence: TGTGCCAGCAGCAACGGACAGGGATACAATGAGCAGTTCTTC.

J is TRBJ1-1 and V is TRBV2; D gene ambiguous. V was clipped by 5 bases and J by 4 bases, with 8 bases between them. The CDR3 totals 12 residues. CDR1 SNHLY and CDR2 FYNNEI come from the germline V gene. The CDR3 protein is CASSPFSTEAFF. In DNA, the CDR3 is TGTGCCAGCAGTCCGTTTAGCACTGAAGCTTTCTTT.

The table lists this clonotype with many counts. The V call is TRBV29-1, the J call TRBJ2-1; possible D gene TRBD2, 6 bases. The CDR3 is 12 amino acids. Germline values: CDR1 SQVTM, CDR2 ANQGSEA. Trimming removed 7 bases from V and 7 bases from J, with 14 bases in between. The CDR3 region has the DNA TGCAGCGCGGGACTCACGGGAAATGAGCAGTTCTTC. Translation: CSAGLTGNEQFF.

This rearrangement joins TRBV2 to TRBJ2-3; 13 bases align to TRBD2. Germline trimming cut 6 bases from V and 2 bases from J; bases unmatched to any gene: 5. Germline V lookup: CDR1 SNHLY, CDR2 FYNNEI. The CDR3 loop spans 16 amino acids. The CDR3 is CASSPGTSGATDTQYF. CDR3 coding DNA: TGTGCCAGCAGCCCCGGGACTAGCGGGGCCACAGATACGCAGTATTTT.

Many counts were recorded for this clonotype. The chain uses TRBV6-5 and TRBJ1-2; D gene ambiguous. This CDR3 comprises 12 residues. Germline V gives CDR1 MNHEY, CDR2 SVGAGI. V dropped 2 bases and J dropped 5 bases, with 6 bases sitting between them. CDR3 DNA: TGTGCCAGCAGTTACGGCGGGTATGGCTACACCTTC. It codes for CASSYGGYGYTF.

There are a few counts of this clonotype. J is TRBJ2-7 and V is TRBV9, with TRBD2 as a possible D gene (5 bases). With 3 bases removed from V and 4 bases from J, the gap between germline ends came to 14 bases. The CDR3 sequence is 14 residues long. Germline-derived CDR1 and CDR2 are SGDLS and YYNGEE. The CDR3 DNA follows: TGTGCCAGCAGCGGTGCAATGGGAGAATACGAGCAGTACTTC. It yields the protein CASSGAMGEYEQYF.

This clonotype was observed many times. The chain joins TRBV5-1 to TRBJ2-1; 10 nucleotides line up with TRBD2. Germline V gene data show CDR1 as SGHRS and CDR2 as YFSETQ. The trim removed 2 bases at V and 3 bases at J, leaving 5 bases unmatched. The CDR3 is made up of 16 amino acids. The DNA for the CDR3 is TGCGCCAGCAGCTTTGTACTAGCGGGGATCTACAATGAGCAGTTCTTC. It codes for CASSFVLAGIYNEQFF.

This clonotype has a handful of counts. The J gene is TRBJ2-1, the V gene TRBV20-1; TRBD2 might be the D (6 bases). CDR3 length: 16 amino acids. The germline CDR1 and CDR2 sequences are DFQATT and SNEGSKA (reference sequence). The ends were cut back, 0 bases at V and 0 bases at J, with 12 bases in the middle. CDR3 loop: CSARDLAASSYNEQFF. The CDR3 DNA reads as TGCAGTGCTAGAGATTTAGCGGCTAGCTCCTACAATGAGCAGTTCTTC.

The chain recombines TRBV19 with TRBJ1-1, with D possibly TRBD1 on 5 matching bases. The CDR3 covers 15 residues. V lost 2 bases to trimming and J lost 3 bases, with 13 bases between them. The germline gives CDR1 LNHDA, CDR2 SQIVND (reference sequence). CDR3 region: CASSIWGGLDTEAFF. In nucleotides, the CDR3 is TGTGCCAGTAGTATATGGGGGGGTCTGGACACTGAAGCTTTCTTT.

V gene TRBV29-1 combines with J gene TRBJ2-7, with D unresolved. V lost 7 bases and J 2 bases, leaving 9 bases between the germline ends. Per the germline V gene, CDR1 is SQVTM and CDR2 is ANQGSEA. There are 11 residues in the CDR3. CDR3 amino acids: CSAGGTYEQYF. As DNA, the CDR3 is TGCAGCGCAGGTGGTACCTACGAGCAGTACTTC.

This clonotype was counted at least ten times. The genes are TRBV2 and TRBJ2-7; 12 bases line up with TRBD1. CDR1 and CDR2 (germline): SNHLY, FYNNEI. The trim removed 6 bases at V and 3 bases at J, leaving 3 bases unmatched. The CDR3 runs 14 residues. The CDR3 loop reads CASRGDRGLYEQYF. CDR3 sequence (DNA): TGTGCCAGCAGGGGGGACAGGGGGCTCTACGAGCAGTACTTC.

This clonotype was counted a few times. CDR3 in DNA: TGCAGTGCTAGAGATCGGGGTGGGGTGAACAATGAGCAGTTCTTC. It translates to CSARDRGGVNNEQFF. The chain has TRBV20-1 and TRBJ2-1; a weak D match, TRBD2 (5 bases). Germline V gives CDR1 DFQATT, CDR2 SNEGSKA (reference sequence). This CDR3 is built from 15 residues. Trimming took 0 bases from V and 5 from J, leaving 14 bases between them.

The V and J genes are TRBV7-8 and TRBJ2-5; TRBD2 agrees at 8 bases. V dropped 3 bases and J dropped 4; count of bases not matched to a gene: 19. The length of the CDR3 is 19 residues. Germline CDR1 and CDR2: SGHVS and FQNEAQ. Here the CDR3 reads CASSFKYSGERIIGETQYF. CDR3 bases: TGTGCCAGCAGCTTCAAATATAGCGGGGAAAGGATCATCGGAGAGACCCAGTACTTC.

V usage is TRBV12-3 or TRBV12-4 and J usage is TRBJ2-1; possibly TRBD2 for D (6 bases). CDR3 length equals 17 residues. V was shortened by 5 bases and J by 12 bases, with 29 bases between the two germline ends. The CDR3 nucleotides read TGTGCCAGCAGTCCGGTCCTAGGAGGGAGAGGGGCTTCCGGGCAGTTCTTC. Amino acids: CASSPVLGGRGASGQFF.

This clonotype has at least ten counts. This sequence joins TRBV28 and TRBJ1-1; D is possibly TRBD1 (5 bases). Germline CDR1 is MDHEN and CDR2 is SYDVKM. Trimming left V 2 bases short and J 0 bases short, with 13 bases between. The CDR3 has 16 amino acids. The DNA for the CDR3 is TGTGCCAGCAGTTTAACAGGCGATGGGGTGAACACTGAAGCTTTCTTT. Translation: CASSLTGDGVNTEAFF.

This clonotype was seen a handful of times. The V call is TRBV9, the J call TRBJ1-6; D possibly corresponds to TRBD1 (5 bases). Trimming shortened V by 3 bases and J by 6 bases, and 10 bases separated the two germline ends. CDR1 and CDR2 from the germline V gene are SGDLS and YYNGEE. The CDR3 is made up of 14 amino acids. CDR3 coding DNA: TGTGCCAGCAGCGACGGGACGGCTAATTCACCCCTCCACTTT. Encoded protein: CASSDGTANSPLHF.

This clonotype was observed many times. The V call is TRBV25-1, the J call TRBJ1-4; the D gene is possibly TRBD1 (5 bases). The CDR3 runs to 15 residues. Germline V CDR1 and CDR2: MGHDK, SYGVNS. Trimming took 0 bases from V and 4 from J, leaving 9 bases between them. CDR3 nucleotide sequence: TGTGCCAGCAGTGAATACAGTGGGGGTAATGAAAAACTGTTTTTT. Translation gives CASSEYSGGNEKLFF.

This clonotype appeared many times. This sequence joins TRBV6-5 and TRBJ2-2; a weak D match, TRBD2 (5 bases). Germline lookup yields CDR1 MNHEY and CDR2 SVGAGI. The V end lost 5 bases, the J end lost 6 bases, and 25 bases lay between the germline ends. The length of the CDR3 is 18 residues. As DNA, the CDR3 is TGTGCCAGCAGTCTCGAGGTCAATCTAGCTCTTAGGTCCGGGGAGCTGTTTTTT. Translation: CASSLEVNLALRSGELFF.

The chain is built from TRBV10-3 and TRBJ2-2; 7 positions agree with TRBD2. From germline, CDR1 is ENHRY and CDR2 SYGVKD. There are 16 residues in the CDR3. V was clipped by 2 bases and J by 0 bases; unmatched bases: 3. This CDR3 reads CAISEVAGSNTGELFF. DNA for the CDR3: TGTGCCATCAGTGAGGTAGCGGGCTCGAACACCGGGGAGCTGTTTTTT.

This clonotype was counted a few times. The gene calls are TRBV24-1 and TRBJ2-1; tentative D call: TRBD2 (6 bases). Trimming stripped 3 bases from V and 5 bases from J, with 19 bases between. The CDR3 length is 17 residues. The germline CDR1 and CDR2 sequences are KGHDR and SFDVKD. The CDR3 coding sequence is TGTGCCACCAGTGATCCGGGACTCGGGACTCTGAACAATGAGCAGTTCTTC. It is translated as CATSDPGLGTLNNEQFF.